Described below is a single TCR beta chain sequence and its context. Its antigen is unidentified. This sample was taken from a study of cytomegalovirus exposure and HLA in healthy donors. Study background: About 85 million unique TCRs from HLA-typed donors were held in an early release of data.

Study findings and constraints: Reported findings show TCR beta sequences accurately forecast HLA-A and HLA-B alleles in most subjects.

Germline V lookup: CDR1 SQVTM, CDR2 ANQGSEA. The CDR3 consists of 15 residues. With V trimmed by 6 bases and J by 1 base, 4 bases remained unmatched. Primers included in the PCR were 60 Vbeta and 13 Jbeta primers. Libraries were prepared by immunoSEQ multiplex PCR; TCRdb keeps only in-frame clonotypes and omits some of them. Recorded for this sample: some 75,000 clones. Source material: PBMCs. This clonotype originated in a boy aged 5-17 years in good health and CMV-seronegative. V usage is TRBV29-1 and J usage is TRBJ2-3; the match to TRBD2 covers 13 bases. The CDR3 region has the DNA TGCAGCGTGGGAGGGACTAGCGGGGGCACAGATACGCAGTATTTT. Its translation: CSVGGTSGGTDTQYF.